Listed here are 10 T cell receptor beta chains from one sample, sequenced in a study of control samples from healthy donors and cancer patients. Sequencing was performed with immunoSEQ multiplex PCR; in TCRdb, only in-frame clones are kept and a portion is missing. The profile covers approximately 100,000 clones, with around 80% appearing a single time and about 2% taken by the ten largest. The sequenced material came from blood. Receptors originate from a man aged 60 to 75 in good health.

This clone was counted a single time. The V gene is TRBV7-8, the J gene TRBJ1-5; no clear D gene. The CDR3 has 15 residues. The germline CDR1 and CDR2 sequences are SGHVS and FQNEAQ. V was trimmed by 1 base and J by 5 bases, leaving 12 bases between them. CDR3 sequence (DNA): TGTGCCAGCAGCTTAGGGGTTGGCTTCTATCAGCCCCAGCATTTT. Translating gives CASSLGVGFYQPQHF.

This chain uses TRBV21-1 with TRBJ1-2. TRBV21-1 constitutes a pseudogene. CDR3 length: 15 amino acids. This chain's CDR3 is CASSKGLRGNYGYTF. As DNA, the CDR3 is TGTGCCAGCAGCAAAGGACTCCGGGGAAACTATGGCTACACCTTC.

V usage is TRBV4-1 and J usage is TRBJ2-2; 8 nucleotides match TRBD2. V dropped 1 base and J dropped 5; count of bases not matched to a gene: 3. The CDR3 is made up of 15 amino acids. Germline CDR1 is MGHRA and CDR2 is YSYEKL. CDR3 sequence (DNA): TGCGCCAGCAGCCAAGGGCAGCGGGAGACCGGGGAGCTGTTTTTT. Translating gives CASSQGQRETGELFF.

This chain joins TRBV9 and TRBJ2-3; D call uncertain. Looked up from germline, CDR1 is SGDLS and CDR2 is YYNGEE. This CDR3 comprises 15 residues. V was trimmed by 0 bases and J by 4 bases, leaving 12 bases between them. CDR3 nucleotide sequence: TGTGCCAGCAGCGTAGAAATAGGGCTGGCAGATACGCAGTATTTT. Its protein is CASSVEIGLADTQYF.

V and J are TRBV5-1 and TRBJ1-4, with 7 bases fitting TRBD1. There are 16 residues in the CDR3. Germline V CDR1 and CDR2: SGHRS, YFSETQ. V shed 0 bases and J 3 bases; nucleotides not matched to a gene: 5. For the CDR3, the DNA is TGCGCCAGCAGCTTGGGGCAGGGGGTTTCTAATGAAAAACTGTTTTTT. Residues: CASSLGQGVSNEKLFF.

This clone turned up a few times. This chain links TRBV25-1 with TRBJ1-1; D uncertain. The V and J ends lost 1 base and 0 bases respectively, with 15 bases between them. CDR3 size: 17 residues. CDR1 is MGHDK and CDR2 is SYGVNS in the germline V gene. DNA of the CDR3: TGTGCCAGCAGTGAATTCACGGTGGCAGGAATGAACACTGAAGCTTTCTTT. Protein product: CASSEFTVAGMNTEAFF. The full variable domain, completed using reference TRBV25-1 and TRBJ1-1, is EADIYQTPRYLVIGTGKKITLECSQTMGHDKMYWYQQDPGMELHLIHYSYGVNSTEKGDLSSESTVSRIRTEHFPLTLESARPSHTSQYLCASSEFTVAGMNTEAFFGQGTRLTVV.

Worth noting for this clone: At the DNA level, this CDR3 is encoded by other sequences in the same sample as well. The chain is built from TRBV4-1 and TRBJ2-7; unclear D gene. The CDR3 runs 13 residues. Germline CDR1 is MGHRA and CDR2 is YSYEKL. V was shortened by 0 bases and J by 4 bases, with 7 bases between the two germline ends. This CDR3 is CASSQESPYEQYF. DNA for the CDR3: TGCGCCAGCAGCCAAGAAAGTCCTTACGAGCAGTACTTC.

This clone appeared once. The gene calls are TRBV2 and TRBJ1-2, with 12 bases aligning to TRBD1. After removal of 6 bases from V and 8 bases from J, the junction contained 7 bases not matched to a gene. Germline values: CDR1 SNHLY, CDR2 FYNNEI. The CDR3 spans 14 residues. Here the CDR3 reads CASRAGQGAKGYTF. DNA of the CDR3: TGTGCCAGCAGAGCGGGACAGGGGGCGAAAGGCTACACCTTC.

This clone was observed a handful of times. The V and J genes are TRBV12-3 or TRBV12-4 and TRBJ2-7; 10 nucleotides match TRBD2. J gave up 4 bases and V 3 bases, and 0 bases lay outside the gene matches. CDR3 size: 13 residues. CDR3 bases: TGTGCCAGCAGTTTGACTAGCGGGTACGAGCAGTACTTC. Encoded protein: CASSLTSGYEQYF.

The gene calls are TRBV10-1 and TRBJ2-1, with TRBD2 matching over 10 bases. There are 17 residues in the CDR3. V shed 1 base and J 9 bases; nucleotides not matched to a gene: 12. The germline V gene has CDR1 WNHNN and CDR2 SYGVQD (reference sequence). In DNA, the CDR3 is TGCGCCAGCAGTGAGTTCCCTCTCCTAGCGGGAGTTGTTGAGCAGTTCTTC. This gives the protein CASSEFPLLAGVVEQFF.